These 9 T cell receptor beta chains share one sample of origin, sequenced in a study of blood T cell repertoires in COVID-19 (TCRdb year 2020). Receptor libraries were prepared by the immunoSEQ multiplex PCR assay. TCRdb provides this immuneACCESS table in a form limited to in-frame rearrangements. Some clones are lacking; in checked studies, under half of them reflect an unresolved V gene, and why the rest are absent is not known. The sample contains 130,000 to 150,000 clones, around 83% of them found a single time. Almost 6% of the sample rests with the top ten. Sequencing was performed on PBMCs or T cells enriched from blood (not recorded which). Source of these receptors: a woman aged 50 to 60 who had been exposed to COVID-19.

V and J are TRBV7-6 and TRBJ2-5; no firm D call. Looked up from germline, CDR1 is SGHVS and CDR2 is FNYEAQ. The CDR3 totals 12 residues. Trimming took off 1 base at V and 4 bases at J, with 4 bases between the two ends. CDR3 amino acids: CASSLDRETQYF. In DNA form, the CDR3 reads TGTGCCAGCAGCTTAGATCGAGAGACCCAGTACTTC.

The V call is TRBV12-3 or TRBV12-4, the J call TRBJ1-1, with 8 bases matching TRBD1. After removal of 3 bases from V and 11 bases from J, the junction contained 8 bases not matched to a gene. This CDR3 is built from 13 residues. The CDR3 coding sequence is TGTGCCAGCAGTTTTGGACAGGGTGAGGGGGCTTTCTTT. It translates to CASSFGQGEGAFF.

A remark on this clone: Since no conserved phenylalanine or tryptophan closes the CDR3, a read error is the likely cause. The DNA is omitted, as the CDR3 cannot be located on it reliably, and the CDR3 follows TCRdb's listing. The chain links TRBV6-5 to TRBJ1-4; TRBD1 is taken as the D call from the table, unchecked against the DNA. Germline V gives CDR1 MNHEY, CDR2 SVGAGI. The length of the CDR3 is 11 amino acids, counting both ends. CDR3: CASGFRGITNV.

The chain links TRBV13 to TRBJ2-3, with 9 nucleotides matching TRBD2. V was clipped by 5 bases and J by 0 bases; unmatched bases: 12. The CDR3 is 18 amino acids. Germline CDR1 PRHDT, CDR2 FYEKMQ (reference sequence). CDR3 bases: TGTGCCAGCAGCCCAAGCGGGCTAGCGGGACAAAGCACAGATACGCAGTATTTT. It is translated as CASSPSGLAGQSTDTQYF.

The V call is TRBV19, the J call TRBJ1-4, with no clear D. V was shortened by 6 bases and J by 7 bases, with 12 bases between the two germline ends. The CDR3 spans 13 residues. Germline values: CDR1 LNHDA, CDR2 SQIVND (reference sequence). The CDR3 sequence is CASRAHQVEKLFF. For the CDR3, the DNA is TGTGCCAGTAGGGCCCATCAAGTTGAAAAACTGTTTTTT.

The rearrangement uses TRBV5-4 and TRBJ2-3; a possible D gene is TRBD2 (5 bases). Germline V gives CDR1 SGHNT, CDR2 YYREEE (reference sequence). CDR3 length: 13 residues. CDR3 bases: TGTGCTTACGACTTGCGGGGCACAGATACGCAGTATTTT. Protein: CAYDLRGTDTQYF.

The chain recombines TRBV7-8 with TRBJ2-7; D might be TRBD1 (5 bases). CDR1 is SGHVS and CDR2 is FQNEAQ in the germline V gene. The CDR3 is 15 amino acids. V was clipped by 4 bases and J by 2 bases, with 15 bases between them. The CDR3 spells CASSYLGHTTYEQYF. DNA of the CDR3: TGTGCCAGCAGCTACCTCGGACACACCACCTACGAGCAGTACTTC. Based on the CDR3 plus reference TRBV7-8 and TRBJ2-7, the full variable domain is GAGVSQSPRYKVAKRGQDVALRCDPISGHVSLFWYQQALGQGPEFLTYFQNEAQLDKSGLPSDRFFAERPEGSVSTLKIQRTQQEDSAVYLCASSYLGHTTYEQYFGPGTRLTVT.

The chain has TRBV14 and TRBJ2-3, with TRBD2 as a possible D gene (5 bases). V gave up 5 bases and J gave up 1 base, with 19 bases separating them. The CDR3 runs to 17 residues. CDR1 SGHDN and CDR2 FVKESK come from the germline V gene. The DNA of the CDR3 is TGTGCCAGCAGCACAGATGGGCTGGCGAGGGGCACAGATACGCAGTATTTT. Encoded protein: CASSTDGLARGTDTQYF.

The chain uses TRBV7-3 and TRBJ2-3, with 7 bases lining up with TRBD2. With 0 bases clipped from V and 1 base from J, the junction kept 10 bases outside the gene matches. Looked up from germline, CDR1 is SGHTA and CDR2 is FQGTGA. This CDR3 is built from 18 residues. CDR3 amino acids: CASSLTGSGDLGTDTQYF. In DNA, the CDR3 is TGTGCCAGCAGCTTAACGGGCAGCGGGGATCTAGGCACAGATACGCAGTATTTT. Full variable domain (rest looked up from reference TRBV7-3 and TRBJ2-3): GAGVSQTPSNKVTEKGKYVELRCDPISGHTALYWYRQSLGQGPEFLIYFQGTGAADDSGLPNDRFFAVRPEGSVSTLKIQRTERGDSAVYLCASSLTGSGDLGTDTQYFGPGTRLTVL.